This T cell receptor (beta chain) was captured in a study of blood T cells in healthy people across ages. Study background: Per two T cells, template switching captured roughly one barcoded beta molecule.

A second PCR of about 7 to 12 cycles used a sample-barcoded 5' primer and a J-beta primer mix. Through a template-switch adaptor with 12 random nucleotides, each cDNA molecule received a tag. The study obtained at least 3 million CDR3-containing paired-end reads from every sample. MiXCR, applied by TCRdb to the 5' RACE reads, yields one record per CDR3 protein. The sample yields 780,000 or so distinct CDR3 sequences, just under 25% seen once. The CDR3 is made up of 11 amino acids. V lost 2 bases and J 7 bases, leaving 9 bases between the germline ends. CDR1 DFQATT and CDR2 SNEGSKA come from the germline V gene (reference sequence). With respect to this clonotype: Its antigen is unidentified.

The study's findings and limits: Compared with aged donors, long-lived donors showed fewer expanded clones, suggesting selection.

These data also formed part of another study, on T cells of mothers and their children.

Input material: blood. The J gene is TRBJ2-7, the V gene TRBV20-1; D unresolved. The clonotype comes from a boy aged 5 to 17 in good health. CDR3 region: CSARPGQEQYF. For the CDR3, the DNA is TGCAGTGCTAGACCGGGTCAGGAGCAGTACTTC.